The clone carrying this TCR beta chain showed up many times. Antigen unknown. V gave up 5 bases and J gave up 0 bases, with 13 bases separating them. This CDR3 contains 15 residues. This sample was included in a study of T cell repertoires in cytomegalovirus infection. Via MiXCR, TCRdb re-called the reads, giving one row per CDR3 protein. This table has over 100,000 distinct CDR3 sequences, over 9% appearing once. Study results and limitations: CMV carriers having the relevant HLA were flagged by cumulative public TCR beta family frequency. The response measured ex vivo was dominated by TCR beta clonotypes (HLA-C-restricted and CMV-specific).

V is TRBV12-3 or TRBV12-4 and J is TRBJ1-1; D possibly corresponds to TRBD1 (5 bases). This TCR was sampled from a human donor in good health (CMV status not recorded). Some clones in this sample may be carry-over from other donors' samples. Sequencing was carried out using PBMCs, sequenced either directly or after in vitro stimulation (not recorded which). The CDR3 bases are TGTGCCAGCAGTGTGGGACGCTTCATGAACACTGAAGCTTTCTTT. This gives the protein CASSVGRFMNTEAFF.